The clone carrying this T cell receptor beta chain has at least ten counts. As yet, its antigen is unknown. This specimen comes from a study of response to subunit inactivated influenza vaccine. TCRdb re-called the RT-PCR reads with MiXCR, one entry per CDR3 protein. Of around 250,000 distinct CDR3 sequences listed, more than 9% were seen once; the top ten hold approximately 8.3%. Findings of the study overall: Authors suggested seasonal influenza vaccinations each recruit few new T cells.

Germline lookup yields CDR1 SGHRS and CDR2 YFSETQ. The CDR3 is 15 residues long. The V gene lost 0 bases and the J gene lost 2 bases, with 12 bases spanning the gap. The genes are TRBV5-1 and TRBJ2-7; D might be TRBD1 or TRBD2, each matching 5 bases. The specimen was non-naive T cells sorted from PBMCs, collected around two weeks before vaccination. This receptor was taken from a man aged 50 to 60 who received an inactivated influenza vaccine. The CDR3 sequence is CASSLVSGTTYEQYF. CDR3 nucleotide sequence: TGCGCCAGCAGCTTGGTCTCCGGGACGACCTACGAGCAGTACTTC.